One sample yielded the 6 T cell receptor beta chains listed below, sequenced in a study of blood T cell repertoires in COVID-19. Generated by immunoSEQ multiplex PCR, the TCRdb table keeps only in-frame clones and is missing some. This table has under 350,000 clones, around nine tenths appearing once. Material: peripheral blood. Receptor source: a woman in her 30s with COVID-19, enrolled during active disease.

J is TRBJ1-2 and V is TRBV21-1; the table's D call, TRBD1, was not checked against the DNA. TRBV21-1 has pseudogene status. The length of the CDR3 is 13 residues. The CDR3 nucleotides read TGTGCCAGCAGCAAGGGACAGAACTATGGCTACACCTTC. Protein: CASSKGQNYGYTF.

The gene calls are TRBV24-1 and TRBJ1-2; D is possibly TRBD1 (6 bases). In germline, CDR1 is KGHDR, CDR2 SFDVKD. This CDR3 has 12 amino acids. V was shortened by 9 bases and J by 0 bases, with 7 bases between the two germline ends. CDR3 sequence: CATGTPNYGYTF. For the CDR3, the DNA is TGTGCCACCGGGACACCTAACTATGGCTACACCTTC.

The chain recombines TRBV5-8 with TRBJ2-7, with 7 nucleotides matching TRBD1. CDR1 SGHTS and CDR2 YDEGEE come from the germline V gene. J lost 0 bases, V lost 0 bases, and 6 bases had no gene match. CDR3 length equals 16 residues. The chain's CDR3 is CASSLEGAGSSYEQYF. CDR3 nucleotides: TGTGCCAGCAGCTTGGAGGGGGCAGGGAGCTCCTACGAGCAGTACTTC.

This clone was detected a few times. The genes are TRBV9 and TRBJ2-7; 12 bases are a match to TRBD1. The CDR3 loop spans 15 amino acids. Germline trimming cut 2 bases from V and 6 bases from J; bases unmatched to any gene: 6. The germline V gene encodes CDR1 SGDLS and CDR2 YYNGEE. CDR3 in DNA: TGTGCCAGCAGCGTCGCCGGGACAGGGGGCTCCGAGCAGTACTTC. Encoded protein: CASSVAGTGGSEQYF.

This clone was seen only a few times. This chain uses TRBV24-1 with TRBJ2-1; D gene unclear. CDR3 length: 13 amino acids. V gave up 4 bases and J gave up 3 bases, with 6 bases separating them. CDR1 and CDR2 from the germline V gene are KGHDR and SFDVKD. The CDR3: CATSEGNYNEQFF. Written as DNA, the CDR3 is TGTGCCACCAGTGAGGGCAACTACAATGAGCAGTTCTTC.

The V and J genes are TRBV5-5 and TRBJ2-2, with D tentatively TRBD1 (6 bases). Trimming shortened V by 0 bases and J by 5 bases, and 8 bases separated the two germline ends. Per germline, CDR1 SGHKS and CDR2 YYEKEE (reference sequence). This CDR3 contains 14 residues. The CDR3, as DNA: TGTGCCAGCAGCTTGGCAGGGGTGACCGGGGAGCTGTTTTTT. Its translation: CASSLAGVTGELFF.